Detailed here is one TCR beta chain. This CDR3 is built from 16 residues. Germline CDR1 and CDR2: WNHNN and SYGVQD (reference sequence). With 6 bases removed from V and 3 bases from J, the gap between germline ends came to 18 bases. This sample is part of a study of fetal regulatory T cell absence and autoimmunity. The survey-level immunoSEQ assay was used. Profiled with immunoSEQ multiplex PCR; TCRdb holds only in-frame clones, not every one. The sample yields about 95,000 clones, roughly 78% seen once. This receptor was taken from a male donor with IPEX syndrome. Sequences were obtained from pancreas tissue. The chain links TRBV10-1 to TRBJ1-3; TRBD1 might be the D (5 bases). The CDR3 sequence: CASSLIPGEGGNTIYF. For the CDR3, the DNA is TGCGCCAGCAGCCTTATCCCGGGGGAGGGTGGAAACACCATATATTTT.